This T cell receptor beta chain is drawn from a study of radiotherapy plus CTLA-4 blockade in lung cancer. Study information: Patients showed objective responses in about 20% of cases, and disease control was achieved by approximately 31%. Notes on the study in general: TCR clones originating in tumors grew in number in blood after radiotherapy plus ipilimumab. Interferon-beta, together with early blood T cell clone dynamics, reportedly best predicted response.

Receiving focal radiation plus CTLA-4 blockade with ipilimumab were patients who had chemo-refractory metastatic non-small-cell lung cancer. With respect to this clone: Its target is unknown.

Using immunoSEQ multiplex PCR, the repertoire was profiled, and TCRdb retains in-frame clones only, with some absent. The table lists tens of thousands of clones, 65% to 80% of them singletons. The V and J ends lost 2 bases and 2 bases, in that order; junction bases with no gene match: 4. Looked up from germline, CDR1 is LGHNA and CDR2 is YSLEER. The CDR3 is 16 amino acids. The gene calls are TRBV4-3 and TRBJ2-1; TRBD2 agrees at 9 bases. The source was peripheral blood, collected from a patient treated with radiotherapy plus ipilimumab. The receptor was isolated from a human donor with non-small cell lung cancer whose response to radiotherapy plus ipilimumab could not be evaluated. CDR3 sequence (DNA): TGCGCCAGCAGCCAAACCGGGACTAGCCCCTACAATGAGCAGTTCTTC. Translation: CASSQTGTSPYNEQFF.